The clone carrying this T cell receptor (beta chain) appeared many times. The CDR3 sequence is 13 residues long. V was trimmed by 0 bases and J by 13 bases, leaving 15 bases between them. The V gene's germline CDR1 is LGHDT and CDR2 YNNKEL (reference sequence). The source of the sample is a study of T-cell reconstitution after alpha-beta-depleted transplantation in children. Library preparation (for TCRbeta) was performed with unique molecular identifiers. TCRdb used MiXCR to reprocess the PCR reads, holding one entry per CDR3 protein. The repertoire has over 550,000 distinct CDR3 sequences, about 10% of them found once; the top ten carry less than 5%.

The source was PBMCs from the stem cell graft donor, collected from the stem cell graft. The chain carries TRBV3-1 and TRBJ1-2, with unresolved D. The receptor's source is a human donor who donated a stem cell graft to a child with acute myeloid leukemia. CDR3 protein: CASSQDDGFLSTF. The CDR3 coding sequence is TGTGCCAGCAGCCAAGACGACGGCTTCCTTAGCACCTTC.